The rows below give T cell receptor beta chains drawn from one sample of a study of PD-L1 blockade in urothelial cancer. Only in-frame clones appear in the TCRdb table, and some are missing; sequencing was by immunoSEQ multiplex PCR. There are 100,000 or so clones in the sample; over 80% occur only once, and approximately 0.88% lies in the top ten. Sequenced material: PBMCs, taken around atezolizumab (anti-PD-L1) treatment. The receptors shown here come from a woman of 80 years or more with urothelial cancer. Both conserved end residues are trimmed from each CDR3.

V gene | CDR3 length | CDR3 protein
TRBV19 | 13 | ASSVTGVSNQPQH
TRBV6-5 | 13 | ASRGPGQGNQPQH
TRBV5-4 | 14 | ASSPMGAANTGELF
TRBV5-1 | 13 | ASSLEPRSTDTQY
TRBV18 | 13 | ASSPMTGQNEKLF
TRBV7-9 | 12 | ASSQAGTGRLGT
TRBV7-3 | 14 | ASSLTSGTLGDTQY
TRBV28 | 13 | ASSLGGTYSYEQY
TRBV5-6 | 17 | ASSGAGTSLRWDKNIQY
TRBV19 | 12 | ASSIVRGDSEQF
TRBV11-2 | 9 | ASSTGPRPF
TRBV27 | 13 | ASRETGLKGDGYT
TRBV29-1 | 11 | SVPTGWNTEAF
TRBV5-4 | 10 | ASSSSTYEQY
TRBV7-2 | 10 | ASSLEMGPRY
TRBV11-3 | 14 | ASSLGPSGTYNEQF
TRBV11-1 | 13 | ASSSGTGGDTEAF
TRBV5-4 | 13 | ASTSGGRTNEKLF
TRBV18 | 11 | ASSPTSDSEQF
TRBV7-9 | 13 | ASSIGTSNTGELF
TRBV5-1 | 13 | ASSLSLEGIDGYT
TRBV2 | 12 | ASKDQGPTGELF
TRBV5-1 | 14 | ASSLGNRPYQETQY
TRBV6-6 | 10 | ASSRGEGGYT
TRBV30 | 11 | ACPGQGNEKLF
TRBV5-1 | 14 | ASSPEGQGVYYGYT
TRBV5-1 | 10 | ASSLAGDTQY
TRBV2 | 11 | ASSVLAGDIQY
TRBV2 | 17 | ASSVGQGVISRNTGELF
TRBV7-2 | 13 | ASSFGGSSRGTQY
TRBV7-2 | 12 | ASSPPLLNQPQH
TRBV13 | 14 | ASSLPPGTSNHEQY
TRBV7-9 | 11 | ASSLEGLHGYT
TRBV28 | 13 | ASVWGDRENEKLF
TRBV28 | 13 | ASSRRDRGLQPQH